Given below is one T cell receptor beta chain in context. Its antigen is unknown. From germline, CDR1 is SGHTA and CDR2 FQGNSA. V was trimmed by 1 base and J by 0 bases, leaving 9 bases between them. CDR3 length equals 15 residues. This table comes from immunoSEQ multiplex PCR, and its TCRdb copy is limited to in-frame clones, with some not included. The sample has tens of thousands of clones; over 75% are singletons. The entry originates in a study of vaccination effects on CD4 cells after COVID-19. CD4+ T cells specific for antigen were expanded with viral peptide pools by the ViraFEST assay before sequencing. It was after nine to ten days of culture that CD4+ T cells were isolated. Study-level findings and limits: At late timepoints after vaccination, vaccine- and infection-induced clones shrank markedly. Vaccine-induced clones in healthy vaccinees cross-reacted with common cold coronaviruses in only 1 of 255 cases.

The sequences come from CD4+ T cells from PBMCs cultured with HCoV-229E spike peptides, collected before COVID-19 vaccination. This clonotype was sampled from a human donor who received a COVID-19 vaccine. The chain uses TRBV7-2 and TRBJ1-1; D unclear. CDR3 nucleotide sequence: TGTGCCAGCAGCTTAGTCACCGCAGTGAACACTGAAGCTTTCTTT. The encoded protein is CASSLVTAVNTEAFF.